The clone carrying this T cell receptor beta chain was detected ten times or more. Its antigen is undetermined. Combining iRepertoire HTBI primers with Arm-PCR of CDR3 regions, the authors built TCR beta libraries. Via MiXCR, TCRdb re-called the multiplex PCR reads, giving one row per CDR3 protein. The sample holds approximately 300,000 distinct CDR3 sequences, about a sixth seen once. This specimen belongs to a study of regulatory T cells in long-lasting Graves disease. In the study overall: Newly diagnosed Graves' patients had under 3 months of antithyroid drugs.

Trimming at V came to 0 bases and at J to 7 bases, leaving 11 bases not matched to a gene. Germline CDR1 LNHNV, CDR2 YYDKDF (reference sequence). CDR3 length: 18 residues. Study-wide findings and caveats: Persistent Graves' patients showed less TCR diversity than newly diagnosed ones.

Specified time point: newly diagnosed GD, antithyroid drugs for less than 3 months. The TCR library was prepared using RNA isolated from PBMCs. J is TRBJ2-1 and V is TRBV15; 11 bases match TRBD2. Sequenced here: peripheral blood mononuclear cells (PBMCs), sampled at new diagnosis, from a patient treated with antithyroid drugs. The source is a female donor with Graves disease. The CDR3 bases are TGTGCCACCAGCAGAGACCCGTCCAATAGCGGGAGGGTAAATGAGCAGTTCTTC. This translates into CATSRDPSNSGRVNEQFF.